This T cell receptor (beta chain) was captured by sequencing in a study of T cell changes during pregnancy in multiple sclerosis. The assay was immunoSEQ multiplex PCR, and TCRdb's table has in-frame clones only and misses some. Counted here are about 35,000 clones, more than 90% occurring once; the ten biggest clones make up roughly 0.39%. Trimming took 4 bases from V and 5 from J, leaving 14 bases between them. Germline values: CDR1 SNHLY, CDR2 FYNNEI. The length of the CDR3 is 15 residues. The specimen comprised CD4+ T cells from peripheral blood mononuclear cells, sampled in the second trimester of pregnancy. This TCR was sampled from a female donor with multiple sclerosis, enrolled in a pregnancy study. The gene calls are TRBV2 and TRBJ2-2; no firm D call. In DNA form, the CDR3 reads TGTGCCAGCAGTGGGCGGTCGGGTAGGACCGGGGAGCTGTTTTTT. Its translation: CASSGRSGRTGELFF. The complete variable domain, with remaining parts taken from reference TRBV2 and TRBJ2-2, reads EPEVTQTPSHQVTQMGQEVILRCVPISNHLYFYWYRQILGQKVEFLVSFYNNEISEKSEIFDDQFSVERPDGSNFTLKIRSTKLEDSAMYFCASSGRSGRTGELFFGEGSRLTVL.